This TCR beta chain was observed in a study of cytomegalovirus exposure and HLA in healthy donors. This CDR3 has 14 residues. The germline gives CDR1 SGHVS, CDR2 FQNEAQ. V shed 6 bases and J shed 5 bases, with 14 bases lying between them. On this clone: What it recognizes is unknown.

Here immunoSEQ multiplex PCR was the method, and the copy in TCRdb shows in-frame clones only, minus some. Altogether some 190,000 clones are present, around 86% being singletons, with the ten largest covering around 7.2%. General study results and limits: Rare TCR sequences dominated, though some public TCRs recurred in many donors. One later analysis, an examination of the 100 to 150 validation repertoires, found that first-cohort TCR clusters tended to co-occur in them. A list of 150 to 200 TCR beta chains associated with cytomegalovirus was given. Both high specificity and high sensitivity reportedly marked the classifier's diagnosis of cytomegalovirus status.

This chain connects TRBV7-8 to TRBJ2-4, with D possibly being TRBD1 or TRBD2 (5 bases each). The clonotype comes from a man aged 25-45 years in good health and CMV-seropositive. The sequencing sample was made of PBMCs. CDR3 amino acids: CASSLGRSENIQYF. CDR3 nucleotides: TGTGCCAGCAGTCTGGGACGGTCCGAAAACATTCAGTACTTC.